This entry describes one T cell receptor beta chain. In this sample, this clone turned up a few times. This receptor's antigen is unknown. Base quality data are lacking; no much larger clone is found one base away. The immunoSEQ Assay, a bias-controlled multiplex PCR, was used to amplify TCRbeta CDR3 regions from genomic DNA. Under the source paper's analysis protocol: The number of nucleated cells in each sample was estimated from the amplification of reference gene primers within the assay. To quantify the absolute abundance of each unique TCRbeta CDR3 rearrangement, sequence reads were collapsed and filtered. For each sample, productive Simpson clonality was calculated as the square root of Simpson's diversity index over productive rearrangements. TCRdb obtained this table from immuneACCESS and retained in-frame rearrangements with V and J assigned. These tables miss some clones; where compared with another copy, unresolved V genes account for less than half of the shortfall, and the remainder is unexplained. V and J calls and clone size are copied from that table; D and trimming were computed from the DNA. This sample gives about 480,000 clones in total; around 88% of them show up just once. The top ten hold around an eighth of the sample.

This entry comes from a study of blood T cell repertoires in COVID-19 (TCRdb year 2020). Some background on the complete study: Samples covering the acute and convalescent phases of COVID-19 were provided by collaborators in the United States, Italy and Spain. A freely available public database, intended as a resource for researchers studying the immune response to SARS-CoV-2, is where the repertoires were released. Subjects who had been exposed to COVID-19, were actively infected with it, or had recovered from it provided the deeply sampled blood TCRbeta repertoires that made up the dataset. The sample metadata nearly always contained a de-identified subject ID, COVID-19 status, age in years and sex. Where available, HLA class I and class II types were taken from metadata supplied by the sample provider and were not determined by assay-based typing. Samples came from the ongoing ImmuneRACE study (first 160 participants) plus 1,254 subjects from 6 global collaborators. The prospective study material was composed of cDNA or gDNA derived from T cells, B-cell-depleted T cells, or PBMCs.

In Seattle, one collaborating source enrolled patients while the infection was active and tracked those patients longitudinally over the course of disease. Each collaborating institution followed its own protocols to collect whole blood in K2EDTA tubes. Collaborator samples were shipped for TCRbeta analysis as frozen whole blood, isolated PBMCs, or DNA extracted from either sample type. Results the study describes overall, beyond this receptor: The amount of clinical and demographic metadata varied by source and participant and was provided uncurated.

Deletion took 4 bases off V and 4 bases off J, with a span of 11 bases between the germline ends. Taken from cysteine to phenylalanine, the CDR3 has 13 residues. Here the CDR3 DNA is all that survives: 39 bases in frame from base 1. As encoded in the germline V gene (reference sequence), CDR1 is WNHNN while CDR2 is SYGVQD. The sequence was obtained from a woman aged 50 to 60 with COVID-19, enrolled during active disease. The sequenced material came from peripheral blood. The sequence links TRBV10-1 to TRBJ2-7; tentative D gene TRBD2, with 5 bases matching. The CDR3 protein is CASSAGILYEQYF. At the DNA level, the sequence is TGCGCCAGCAGTGCGGGGATATTGTACGAGCAGTACTTC.